The entry below describes one T cell receptor beta chain. The method was immunoSEQ multiplex PCR; TCRdb's version includes in-frame clones alone and lacks a portion of them. The table records 85,000 to 95,000 clones, 90% to 95% of them present only once. The CDR3 runs to 14 residues. Germline values: CDR1 KGHSH, CDR2 LQKENI. V gave up 4 bases and J gave up 2 bases, with 11 bases separating them. The sample belongs to a study of T cell changes during pregnancy in multiple sclerosis. The starting material was peripheral blood, obtained after pregnancy. The source of this sequence is a female donor in good health, enrolled as a control in a pregnancy study. The V gene is TRBV18, the J gene TRBJ2-5, with unresolved D. The CDR3 DNA reads TGTGCCAGCTCACAACTTACAGATCAAGAGACCCAGTACTTC. Residues: CASSQLTDQETQYF. The entire variable domain, with the rest obtained from reference TRBV18 and TRBJ2-5, is as follows: NAGVMQNPRHLVRRRGQEARLRCSPMKGHSHVYWYRQLPEEGLKFMVYLQKENIIDESGMPKERFSAEFPKEGPSILRIQQVVRGDSAAYFCASSQLTDQETQYFGPGTRLLVL.